The 17 T cell receptor beta chains below all came from one sample that was sequenced in a study of control samples from healthy donors and cancer patients. Profiling relied on immunoSEQ multiplex PCR, and the TCRdb table lists in-frame clones only, not all of them. The sample records approximately 90,000 clones, over 90% being singletons. The sequenced sample was blood. The receptors derive from a woman aged 25 to 39 in good health.

The rearrangement uses TRBV11-3 and TRBJ2-2, with 10 positions matching TRBD1. The germline V gene encodes CDR1 SGHNT and CDR2 YENEEA. The CDR3 contains 15 residues. Losses at the gene ends were 5 bases for V and 7 bases for J; bases not matched to a gene: 7. CDR3 nucleotide sequence: TGTGCCAGCAGCAGACCCGGGACAGGGGTCGGGGAGCTGTTTTTT. It specifies CASSRPGTGVGELFF.

The chain joins TRBV7-8 to TRBJ1-3; no reliable D call. This CDR3 spans 14 amino acids. CDR1 SGHVS and CDR2 FQNEAQ come from the germline V gene. Trimming removed 1 base from V and 0 bases from J, with 4 bases in between. The CDR3 DNA is TGTGCCAGCAGCTTAGGAGGCTCTGGAAACACCATATATTTT. Translation gives CASSLGGSGNTIYF.

The rearrangement joins TRBV19 to TRBJ1-1, with 7 positions matching TRBD1. The CDR3 runs 14 residues. Trimming at V came to 3 bases and at J to 0 bases, leaving 1 base not matched to a gene. Germline V gives CDR1 LNHDA, CDR2 SQIVND (reference sequence). The CDR3 loop reads CASSMTGMNTEAFF. The CDR3 DNA follows: TGTGCCAGTAGTATGACAGGGATGAACACTGAAGCTTTCTTT.

DNA of the CDR3: TGTGCCATGGCGGGAGCGAACACCGGGGAGCTGTTTTTT. Translated: CAMAGANTGELFF. The chain combines TRBV5-4 with TRBJ2-2; TRBD2 agrees at 7 bases. The V gene's germline CDR1 is SGHNT and CDR2 YYREEE (reference sequence). After removal of 9 bases from V and 0 bases from J, the junction contained 2 bases not matched to a gene. This CDR3 spans 13 amino acids.

The V call is TRBV9, the J call TRBJ2-2; D may be TRBD2 (6 bases). Looked up from germline, CDR1 is SGDLS and CDR2 is YYNGEE. V was clipped by 0 bases and J by 2 bases, with 14 bases between them. The CDR3 length is 17 residues. CDR3 DNA sequence: TGTGCCAGCAGCGTAGTGATGGGCGGGGTAAACACCGGGGAGCTGTTTTTT. This sequence encodes CASSVVMGGVNTGELFF. The variable domain in full, completed from reference TRBV9 and TRBJ2-2, reads DSGVTQTPKHLITATGQRVTLRCSPRSGDLSVYWYQQSLDQGLQFLIQYYNGEERAKGNILERFSAQQFPDLHSELNLSSLELGDSALYFCASSVVMGGVNTGELFFGEGSRLTVL.

This chain joins TRBV4-1 and TRBJ1-1; D may be TRBD1 (6 bases). Germline V gene lookup returns CDR1 MGHRA and CDR2 YSYEKL. Trimming removed 7 bases at V and 2 bases at J, with 14 bases between. CDR3 length equals 14 residues. This CDR3 is CASTRRGGNTEAFF. The CDR3, as DNA: TGCGCCAGCACCCGGAGGGGGGGCAACACTGAAGCTTTCTTT.

The J gene is TRBJ1-5, the V gene TRBV12-5; D is ambiguous. Germline-derived CDR1 and CDR2 are LGHNT and FRNRAP. Trimming left V 0 bases short and J 2 bases short, with 11 bases between. CDR3 size: 16 residues. DNA of the CDR3: TGTGCTAGTGGTTTGGTACGAAAGGACGGCAATCAGCCCCAGCATTTT. Translation: CASGLVRKDGNQPQHF.

V usage is TRBV2 and J usage is TRBJ2-2; 7 bases are a match to TRBD1. The CDR3 length is 11 residues. V trimming: 8 bases; J trimming: 7 bases; junction bases outside the gene matches: 1. The germline gives CDR1 SNHLY, CDR2 FYNNEI. CDR3 bases: TGTGCCAGCGCAGGGGGCGGGGAGCTGTTTTTT. Its protein product is CASAGGGELFF.

This clone was picked up one time. The chain carries TRBV3-1 (or the pseudogene TRBV3-2) and TRBJ2-1; D perhaps matches TRBD1 (5 bases). The germline V gene encodes CDR1 LGHDT and CDR2 YNNKEL (reference sequence). The CDR3 covers 14 residues. The ends were cut back, 0 bases at V and 8 bases at J, with 11 bases in the middle. This chain's CDR3 is CASSQDQGTDEQFF. The CDR3 DNA is TGTGCCAGCAGCCAAGATCAGGGAACCGATGAGCAGTTCTTC.

This chain connects TRBV24-1 to TRBJ1-1, with TRBD1 matching over 9 bases. CDR1 is KGHDR and CDR2 is SFDVKD in the germline V gene. CDR3 length equals 16 residues. V lost 2 bases, J lost 5 bases, and 8 bases stayed unmatched. The CDR3 nucleotides read TGTGCCACCAGTGATTCCGCTGACAGGGGGTATACTGAAGCTTTCTTT. This sequence encodes CATSDSADRGYTEAFF.

The J gene is TRBJ1-4, the V gene TRBV5-1, with 9 bases matching TRBD1. The germline CDR1 and CDR2 sequences are SGHRS and YFSETQ. CDR3 length equals 14 residues. Unmatched junction bases numbered 3, after V lost 4 bases and J lost 5 bases. The CDR3 DNA reads as TGCGCCAGCAGCCCGGGACAGGGCAATGAAAAACTGTTTTTT. It is translated as CASSPGQGNEKLFF. Full variable domain (rest looked up from reference TRBV5-1 and TRBJ1-4): KAGVTQTPRYLIKTRGQQVTLSCSPISGHRSVSWYQQTPGQGLQFLFEYFSETQRNKGNFPGRFSGRQFSNSRSEMNVSTLELGDSALYLCASSPGQGNEKLFFGSGTQLSVL.

V is TRBV4-2 and J is TRBJ2-7; D unresolved. V was cut by 4 bases and J by 6 bases, with 19 bases left in between. The CDR3 is 15 residues long. The germline CDR1 and CDR2 sequences are LGHNA and YNFKEQ. Written as DNA, the CDR3 is TGTGCCAGCAGCCTCCCTCATGGGCGTGATGTCGAGCAGTACTTC. This codes for CASSLPHGRDVEQYF.

V gene TRBV28 combines with J gene TRBJ2-5; D remains ambiguous. V gave up 5 bases and J gave up 7 bases, with 5 bases separating them. CDR1 and CDR2 (germline): MDHEN, SYDVKM. The CDR3 runs to 10 residues. CDR3 loop: CASSHRTQYF. The CDR3 DNA reads TGTGCCAGCAGTCACAGGACCCAGTACTTC.

J is TRBJ2-2 and V is TRBV7-9; possibly TRBD2 for D (6 bases). Trimming removed 5 bases from V and 4 bases from J, with 17 bases in between. Germline V lookup: CDR1 SEHNR, CDR2 FQNEAQ (reference sequence). This CDR3 is 16 amino acids long. For the CDR3, the DNA is TGTGCCAGCAGCCCCCCGGGACTCTCGGGCACCGGGGAGCTGTTTTTT. Amino acid sequence: CASSPPGLSGTGELFF.

V usage is TRBV6-1 and J usage is TRBJ2-1, with TRBD2 matching over 9 bases. Looked up from germline, CDR1 is MNHNS and CDR2 is SASEGT. CDR3 length: 18 amino acids. J lost 5 bases, V lost 1 base, and 12 bases had no gene match. CDR3 in DNA: TGTGCCAGCAGTGAAGGGTTTGAGAGCGGGAGGTACCACAATGAGCAGTTCTTC. Translating gives CASSEGFESGRYHNEQFF.

This rearrangement joins TRBV9 to TRBJ2-5; D is possibly TRBD1 (5 bases). The length of the CDR3 is 13 residues. V gave up 0 bases and J gave up 6 bases, with 9 bases separating them. Germline V gene data show CDR1 as SGDLS and CDR2 as YYNGEE. The CDR3 is CASSVEDMKTQYF. For the CDR3, the DNA is TGTGCCAGCAGCGTAGAGGACATGAAGACCCAGTACTTC. The complete variable domain, with remaining parts taken from reference TRBV9 and TRBJ2-5, reads DSGVTQTPKHLITATGQRVTLRCSPRSGDLSVYWYQQSLDQGLQFLIQYYNGEERAKGNILERFSAQQFPDLHSELNLSSLELGDSALYFCASSVEDMKTQYFGPGTRLLVL.

The chain has TRBV5-1 and TRBJ2-2; D may match TRBD1 or TRBD2 (6 bases each). Trimming pared 0 bases from V and 0 bases from J, leaving 30 bases between. Germline CDR1 SGHRS, CDR2 YFSETQ. This CDR3 comprises 23 residues. The CDR3 is CASSLDGGDFSVPFIANTGELFF. In nucleotides, the CDR3 is TGCGCCAGCAGCTTGGACGGGGGCGACTTTTCGGTCCCCTTCATCGCGAACACCGGGGAGCTGTTTTTT.